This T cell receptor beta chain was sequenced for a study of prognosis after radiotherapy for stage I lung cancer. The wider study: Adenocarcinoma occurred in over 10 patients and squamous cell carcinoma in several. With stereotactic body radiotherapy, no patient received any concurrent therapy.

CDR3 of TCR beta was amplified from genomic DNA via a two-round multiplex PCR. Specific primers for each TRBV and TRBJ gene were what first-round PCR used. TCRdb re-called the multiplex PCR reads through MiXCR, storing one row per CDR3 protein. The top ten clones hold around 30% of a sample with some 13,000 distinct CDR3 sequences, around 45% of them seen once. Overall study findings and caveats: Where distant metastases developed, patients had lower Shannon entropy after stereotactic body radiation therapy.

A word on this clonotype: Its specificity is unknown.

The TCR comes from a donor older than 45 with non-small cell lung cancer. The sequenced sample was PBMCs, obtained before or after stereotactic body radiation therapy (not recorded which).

The CDR3 region has the DNA TGCGGAGGAAGGGGCTATGGTGAGAACGGCTACACCTTC. Protein product: CGGRGYGENGYTF. The chain couples TRBV20-1 to TRBJ1-2; D may be TRBD1 (5 bases). This CDR3 spans 13 amino acids. Germline values: CDR1 DFQATT, CDR2 SNEGSKA (reference sequence).